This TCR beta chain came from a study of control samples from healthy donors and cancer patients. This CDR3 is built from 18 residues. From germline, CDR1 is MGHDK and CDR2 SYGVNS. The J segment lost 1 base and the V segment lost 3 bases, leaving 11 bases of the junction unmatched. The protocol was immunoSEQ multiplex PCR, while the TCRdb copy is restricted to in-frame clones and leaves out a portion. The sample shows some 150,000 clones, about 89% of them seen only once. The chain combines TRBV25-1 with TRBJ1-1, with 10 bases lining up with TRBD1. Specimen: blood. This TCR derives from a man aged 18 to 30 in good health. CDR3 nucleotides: TGTGCCAGCAGTGACATCCCCAGGGGACAGGGGAGGAACACTGAAGCTTTCTTT. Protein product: CASSDIPRGQGRNTEAFF.